This T cell receptor (beta chain) was documented in a study of cytomegalovirus exposure and HLA in healthy donors. Study-wide findings and caveats: A missense DCLRE1C variant was associated with V- and J-gene trimming of TCR beta chains in a later analysis, and an independent cohort replicated the association. Per published accounts, TCR beta sequences correctly predicted the HLA-A and HLA-B alleles of most subjects.

At collection, donors were nominally healthy, but unrecorded immune exposures were probable. For this clone: Its antigen is undetermined.

This PCR relied on a set of 60 Vbeta primers and 13 Jbeta primers. Here immunoSEQ multiplex PCR was the method, and the copy in TCRdb shows in-frame clones only, minus some. The repertoire holds roughly 150,000 clones, 75% seen once, with about 3% in the top ten. This TCR was recovered from a woman between 45 and 65 years old in good health and CMV-seropositive. The sample consisted of PBMCs.

In DNA, the CDR3 is TGTGCCAGCAGCCCCCGGGTGCGGGGCACTGAAGCTTTCTTT. Translation gives CASSPRVRGTEAFF. This sequence joins TRBV11-2 and TRBJ1-1; no clear D. From germline, CDR1 is SGHAT and CDR2 FQNNGV. The germline V and J ends were trimmed by 5 bases and 4 bases, with 14 bases remaining between them. The CDR3 loop spans 14 amino acids. The full variable domain, in which reference TRBV11-2 and TRBJ1-1 provide the parts outside the CDR3, is EAGVAQSPRYKIIEKRQSVAFWCNPISGHATLYWYQQILGQGPKLLIQFQNNGVVDDSQLPKDRFSAERLKGVDSTLKIQPAKLEDSAVYLCASSPRVRGTEAFFGQGTRLTVV.